The following is a T cell receptor beta chain sequence with its context. Authors' data handling: For nucleated cells, counts were estimated from reference gene primer amplification. Some clones are missing from TCRdb's copy, which holds only in-frame ones; the method was immunoSEQ multiplex PCR. Clone size and the V and J calls come from that table; the DNA yielded D and trimming. The repertoire consists of tens of thousands of clones, with around four fifths occurring once and the leading ten covering roughly 5%. This entry is derived from a study of blood T cell repertoires in COVID-19. Looking at the study overall: Spain, Italy and the United States supplied samples that represented acute and convalescent COVID-19. The cDNA or gDNA used as material had been derived from T cells, B-cell-depleted T cells, or PBMCs.

After removal of 6 bases from V and 0 bases from J, the junction contained 5 bases not matched to a gene. The germline CDR1 and CDR2 sequences are MNHEY and SVGAGI. The CDR3 spans 15 residues. The sequenced sample consisted of peripheral blood. This receptor was identified in a man between 45 and 60 years old with active COVID-19. The chain links TRBV6-5 to TRBJ2-1; TRBD2 agrees at 7 bases. CDR3 protein: CASRRGFRSYNEQFF. The CDR3, as DNA: TGTGCCAGCAGGCGGGGGTTCCGCTCCTACAATGAGCAGTTCTTC.